This entry concerns a single T cell receptor (beta chain). Sample time point: pre-sensitization, week 0. The treatment here: therapeutic diphenylcyclopropenone sensitization with weekly scalp DPC. Patients had alopecia, were aged 18 to 70, and were not pregnant. Trimming cost V 3 bases and J 12 bases, with 16 bases left between them. Germline V lookup: CDR1 SGHRS, CDR2 YFSETQ. The CDR3 is 13 amino acids. TCRdb fed the RACE reads into MiXCR, producing one record per CDR3 protein. The table records roughly 110,000 distinct CDR3 sequences, 12% of them present only once. The sample originates from a study of human T cells and chemical hapten exposure.

Specimen: whole blood, collected in connection with sensitization to the hapten diphenylcyclopropenone (DPC). The receptor's source is a woman in her forties or fifties with alopecia areata. Some clones in this sample may be carry-over from other donors' samples. V gene TRBV5-1 combines with J gene TRBJ2-4; possible D gene TRBD1, 7 bases. CDR3 coding DNA: TGCGCCAGCAGCTCTTACGACAGGGAGGCTCAGTACTTC. The encoded protein is CASSSYDREAQYF.